The 21 T cell receptor beta chains given below trace back to one sample, sequenced in a study of T cell repertoires in cytomegalovirus infection. The antigens for these receptors are not known. Via MiXCR, TCRdb re-called the reads, giving one row per CDR3 protein. The data hold some 940,000 distinct CDR3 sequences, with 30% to 40% observed a single time. The sample in question was cultured CD8+ T cells from PBMCs, obtained from culture after CMV antigen stimulation. Receptors were obtained from a human donor in good health (CMV status not recorded). Some clones in this sample may be carry-over from other donors' samples.

This chain uses TRBV7-9 with TRBJ2-3; the match to TRBD1 covers 9 bases. With 5 bases clipped from V and 5 bases from J, the junction kept 8 bases outside the gene matches. Germline CDR1 and CDR2: SEHNR and FQNEAQ (reference sequence). This CDR3 spans 15 amino acids. CDR3 nucleotides: TGTGCCAGCAGCCACGGACAGGGGTTTGGAGATACGCAGTATTTT. It translates to CASSHGQGFGDTQYF. The full variable domain, completed using reference TRBV7-9 and TRBJ2-3, is DTGVSQNPRHKITKRGQNVTFRCDPISEHNRLYWYRQTLGQGPEFLTYFQNEAQLEKSRLLSDRFSAERPKGSFSTLEIQRTEQGDSAMYLCASSHGQGFGDTQYFGPGTRLTVL.

This clonotype was found a few times. The rearrangement links TRBV2 to TRBJ2-1; D call uncertain. This CDR3 has 12 residues. Trimming cost V 6 bases and J 10 bases, with 13 bases left between them. The V gene's germline CDR1 is SNHLY and CDR2 FYNNEI. As DNA, the CDR3 is TGTGCCAGCAGCCGACGGACGGACGAGCAGTTCTTC. It yields the protein CASSRRTDEQFF.

This clonotype was picked up many times. J is TRBJ2-2 and V is TRBV7-9; D is unresolved. The germline V gene has CDR1 SEHNR and CDR2 FQNEAQ (reference sequence). The CDR3 contains 12 residues. The V and J ends lost 8 bases and 4 bases respectively, with 8 bases between them. The CDR3 region is CASDRITGELFF. Written as DNA, the CDR3 is TGTGCCAGCGACCGGATCACCGGGGAGCTGTTTTTT.

The chain uses TRBV4-2 and TRBJ1-4; 9 nucleotides agree with TRBD1. The CDR3 has 14 amino acids. Trimming took 3 bases from V and 7 from J; bases not matched to a gene: 3. CDR1 is LGHNA and CDR2 is YNFKEQ in the germline V gene. The CDR3 loop is CASSHPGQGEKLFF. Here the CDR3 DNA reads TGTGCCAGCAGCCACCCGGGACAGGGTGAAAAACTGTTTTTT.

The chain carries TRBV28 and TRBJ2-3, with 7 bases identical to TRBD2. Germline V gene lookup returns CDR1 MDHEN and CDR2 SYDVKM. Trimming removed 8 bases from V and 2 bases from J; junction bases left unmatched: 7. This CDR3 has 14 residues. CDR3 sequence (DNA): TGTGCCAGCCGGGTAAGCGGGAACACAGATACGCAGTATTTT. It specifies CASRVSGNTDTQYF.

J is TRBJ1-2 and V is TRBV28, with 7 bases that match TRBD1. Germline V gene lookup returns CDR1 MDHEN and CDR2 SYDVKM. This CDR3 spans 13 amino acids. Trimming took 2 bases from V and 10 from J; bases not matched to a gene: 7. The CDR3 reads CASSLAGGQFYTF. The CDR3 DNA reads as TGTGCCAGCAGTTTAGCCGGGGGACAGTTCTACACCTTC.

In this sample, this clonotype turned up a few times. CDR3: CASSAGPSPYF. The DNA of the CDR3 is TGTGCCAGCAGTGCGGGCCCTTCCCCGTACTTC. This chain links TRBV25-1 with TRBJ2-5; no definite D call. The CDR3 covers 11 residues. Germline CDR1 is MGHDK and CDR2 is SYGVNS. V lost 4 bases, J lost 13 bases, and 13 bases lay in between.

This clonotype came up a few times. The J gene is TRBJ1-5, the V gene TRBV6-2 or TRBV6-3; possible D gene TRBD1, 6 bases. V was cut by 4 bases and J by 6 bases, with 16 bases left in between. The CDR3 runs 15 residues. Germline loops: CDR1 MNHEY, CDR2 SVGEGT. The CDR3 region is CASSFPGGAGQPQHF. The CDR3 DNA sequence: TGTGCCAGCAGTTTCCCCGGGGGCGCGGGTCAGCCCCAGCATTTT.

The chain joins TRBV7-9 to TRBJ1-2; the D gene is possibly TRBD1 (5 bases). Germline values: CDR1 SEHNR, CDR2 FQNEAQ (reference sequence). With 5 bases removed from V and 5 bases from J, the gap between germline ends came to 15 bases. This CDR3 spans 14 amino acids. The DNA for the CDR3 is TGTGCCAGCAGCGAACCCACCGGGGCATATGGCTACACCTTC. Translating gives CASSEPTGAYGYTF.

The rearrangement joins TRBV5-5 to TRBJ1-2; 7 nucleotides agree with TRBD1. This CDR3 spans 13 amino acids. The V segment lost 9 bases and the J segment 3 bases; nucleotides outside the gene matches: 8. Germline V gene data show CDR1 as SGHKS and CDR2 as YYEKEE (reference sequence). The CDR3, as DNA: TGTGCCACTGCATCGACAGGGCACTATGGCTACACCTTC. It yields the protein CATASTGHYGYTF.

This clonotype showed up just a few times. The rearrangement uses TRBV12-3 or TRBV12-4 and TRBJ1-2, with TRBD1 matching over 8 bases. The CDR3 sequence is 18 residues long. J was trimmed by 4 bases and V by 5 bases; bases with no gene match: 18. CDR3 nucleotides: TGTGCCAGCAGTGGAGTATCCGGGACAGGTTATTTCGGCTATGGCTACACCTTC. Its translation: CASSGVSGTGYFGYGYTF.

The V call is TRBV5-6, the J call TRBJ2-7; 7 bases match TRBD1. V dropped 2 bases and J dropped 2; count of bases not matched to a gene: 10. CDR3 length equals 16 residues. Germline V gene lookup returns CDR1 SGHDT and CDR2 YYEEEE. CDR3 in DNA: TGTGCCAGCAGCTTATCAGACAGGGTTGTCCCCTACGAGCAGTACGTC. Translation gives CASSLSDRVVPYEQYV.

This clonotype was seen more than once but under ten times. V gene TRBV6-5 combines with J gene TRBJ2-1; D assignment may be TRBD1 or TRBD2 (5 bases each). The germline CDR1 and CDR2 sequences are MNHEY and SVGAGI. The V end was cut by 7 bases, the J end by 4 bases, with 14 bases between. The length of the CDR3 is 14 residues. CDR3 in DNA: TGTGCCAGCACCCTCGGGGCGGAATACAATGAGCAGTTCTTC. Translating gives CASTLGAEYNEQFF.

This clonotype was seen a few times. This chain uses TRBV19 with TRBJ1-1; no reliable D call. Germline assignment: CDR1 LNHDA and CDR2 SQIVND (reference sequence). The CDR3 covers 13 residues. Trimming cost V 8 bases and J 1 base, with 11 bases left between them. The CDR3 region has the DNA TGTGCCAGTGAGTTAGGAGGGAACACTGAAGCTTTCTTT. Encoded protein: CASELGGNTEAFF. Together with reference TRBV19 and TRBJ1-1, the CDR3 gives the full variable domain: DGGITQSPKYLFRKEGQNVTLSCEQNLNHDAMYWYRQDPGQGLRLIYYSQIVNDFQKGDIAEGYSVSREKKESFPLTVTSAQKNPTAFYLCASELGGNTEAFFGQGTRLTVV.

The chain combines TRBV5-4 with TRBJ2-1, with D perhaps given as TRBD1 or TRBD2 (6 bases each). Deletions cut 0 bases from V and 4 bases from J, with 14 bases between. CDR3 size: 16 residues. Germline CDR1 and CDR2: SGHNT and YYREEE (reference sequence). The CDR3 reads CASSLDSGALYNEQFF. CDR3 sequence (DNA): TGTGCCAGCAGCTTGGATTCGGGGGCACTGTACAATGAGCAGTTCTTC. Full variable domain (remainder filled in from reference TRBV5-4 and TRBJ2-1): ETGVTQSPTHLIKTRGQQVTLRCSSQSGHNTVSWYQQALGQGPQFIFQYYREEENGRGNFPPRFSGLQFPNYSSELNVNALELDDSALYLCASSLDSGALYNEQFFGPGTRLTVL.

The sample holds a few counts of this clonotype. The rearrangement uses TRBV5-5 and TRBJ2-5; D is unclear. The CDR3 length is 15 residues. The V and J ends lost 4 bases and 3 bases respectively, with 16 bases between them. Germline CDR1 SGHKS, CDR2 YYEKEE (reference sequence). The CDR3 DNA follows: TGTGCCAGCAGCGACGTGCTGATAGCTAAAGAGACCCAGTACTTC. Translation gives CASSDVLIAKETQYF.

The chain has TRBV7-2 and TRBJ2-1, with a weak D call TRBD2 (6 bases). The germline V gene encodes CDR1 SGHTA and CDR2 FQGNSA. The CDR3 totals 15 residues. V lost 4 bases and J lost 2, with 12 bases in between. This chain's CDR3 is CASSYLGGTYNEQFF. The CDR3 DNA follows: TGTGCCAGCAGCTATCTGGGGGGAACCTACAATGAGCAGTTCTTC.

This clonotype was counted a few times. V is TRBV12-3 or TRBV12-4 and J is TRBJ1-2; no firm D call. This CDR3 is 13 amino acids long. With 3 bases removed from V and 6 bases from J, the gap between germline ends came to 11 bases. The CDR3 DNA is TGTGCCAGCAGTTTTAGGGTTTTCGATGGCTACACCTTC. Translated, it gives CASSFRVFDGYTF.

This rearrangement joins TRBV27 to TRBJ1-6, with D perhaps matching TRBD1 (5 bases). The CDR3 runs to 13 residues. The germline V gene encodes CDR1 MNHEY and CDR2 SMNVEV (reference sequence). Trimming removed 11 bases at V and 0 bases at J, with 8 bases between. Here the CDR3 DNA reads TGTGCCGGGGGGAACTCCTATAATTCACCCCTCCACTTT. It yields the protein CAGGNSYNSPLHF.

Ten or more counts support this clonotype. The chain has TRBV7-9 and TRBJ2-3, with a possible D match to TRBD2 (6 bases). The CDR3 runs 14 residues. Germline lookup yields CDR1 SEHNR and CDR2 FQNEAQ (reference sequence). V dropped 4 bases and J dropped 0 bases, with 8 bases sitting between them. CDR3 protein: CASSSGTSTDTQYF. The CDR3 DNA reads TGTGCCAGCAGCTCAGGGACTAGCACAGATACGCAGTATTTT.

With respect to this clonotype: A junction end diverges from the germline sequence, so it may reflect a read error. This chain joins TRBV7-7 and TRBJ2-2; no firm D call. The CDR3 covers 16 residues. The germline V gene encodes CDR1 SSHAT and CDR2 FNYEAQ (reference sequence). CDR3 region: CASSLIAVPNTGELFF. For the CDR3, the DNA is TGTGCTAGCAGCTTAATCGCGGTCCCAAACACCGGGGAGCTGTTTTTT.